The clone carrying this T cell receptor beta chain was counted between two and nine times. The CDR3 covers 16 residues. CDR1 is SGHVS and CDR2 is FNYEAQ in the germline V gene. Trimming took 7 bases from V and 0 from J, leaving 17 bases between them. These data originate in a study of identical twins. TCRdb ran MiXCR on the 5' RACE reads and lists one entry per CDR3 protein. The sample lists about 570,000 distinct CDR3 sequences; 9.5% to 10% were seen once. These data are also associated with another study on yellow fever vaccine responses in identical twins.

Sequencing was carried out using PBMCs. The rearrangement uses TRBV7-6 and TRBJ2-3; D tentatively reads TRBD1 or TRBD2 (6 bases each). This receptor was taken from a woman aged 18 to 35 in good health. CDR3 coding DNA: TGTGCCAGCACCCGGAGGGCAGGGGCGAGCACAGATACGCAGTATTTT. Its protein is CASTRRAGASTDTQYF.